This T cell receptor beta chain was identified in a study of follicular helper T cells after annual influenza vaccination. Study-wide findings and caveats: ICOS+CD38+ cTfh clonality tracked population frequency, and its change tracked circulating plasmablast change.

The sample holds a few counts of this clone. The antigen is not known. Survey level resolution was used for TCRB sequencing. Using immunoSEQ multiplex PCR, the repertoire was profiled, and TCRdb retains in-frame clones only, with some absent. Of about 10,000 clones in the sample, around 80% were seen once. The CDR3 contains 14 residues. In germline, CDR1 is LGHNA, CDR2 YSLEER. The V segment lost 2 bases and the J segment 6 bases; nucleotides outside the gene matches: 3. The chain recombines TRBV4-3 with TRBJ1-5; TRBD1 aligns across 8 bases. The sample was CXCR5- memory CD4+ T cells sorted from blood, taken 6 weeks after influenza vaccination. This TCR derives from an adult who received the influenza vaccine. The CDR3 protein is CASSQRTGSQPQHF. In DNA, the CDR3 is TGCGCCAGCAGCCAAAGGACAGGGTCTCAGCCCCAGCATTTT.